The source of this TCR beta chain is a study of long-term antiretroviral therapy in people with HIV. This clone was seen once. Germline loops: CDR1 SGHVS, CDR2 FQNEAQ. Trimming removed 1 base at V and 4 bases at J, with 4 bases between. The CDR3 spans 12 residues. A v3.0 immunoSEQ assay was performed at survey level. Sequencing was directed toward roughly 40,000-55,000 T-cell genomes in each sample. Only in-frame clones appear in the TCRdb table, and some are missing; sequencing was by immunoSEQ multiplex PCR. The profile shows 10,000 or so clones, 65% to 85% of them singletons. The specimen was unsorted PBMCs, collected 0.4 years before starting antiretroviral therapy. This clonotype was sampled from a man in his thirties or forties with HIV. The J gene is TRBJ1-1, the V gene TRBV7-8; D unresolved. The CDR3 reads CASSLGVTEAFF. The CDR3 nucleotides are TGTGCCAGCAGCTTAGGGGTCACTGAAGCTTTCTTT. The variable domain in full, completed from reference TRBV7-8 and TRBJ1-1, reads GAGVSQSPRYKVAKRGQDVALRCDPISGHVSLFWYQQALGQGPEFLTYFQNEAQLDKSGLPSDRFFAERPEGSVSTLKIQRTQQEDSAVYLCASSLGVTEAFFGQGTRLTVV.